These T cell receptor beta chains were read from a single sample in a study of shared clonotypes between healthy human individuals. The method was immunoSEQ multiplex PCR; TCRdb's version includes in-frame clones alone and lacks a portion of them. The profile shows about 2.4 million clones, more than 80% of them singletons. Material for sequencing was naive CD4+ T cells sorted from blood. The receptor source for this set is a man aged 18 to 30 in good health. CDR3s include the opening cysteine and the closing phenylalanine or tryptophan. Each record gives: V gene, J gene, D gene, clone size, CDR3 DNA, CDR3 protein. D genes are given only for firm matches. Where a row states a size, it is once, few, many or the class of an expanded clone; other rows omit it.

TRBV19	TRBJ1-5	-	-	TGTGCCAGTAGTATACAGGCGCTGAGCAATCAGCCCCAGCATTTT	CASSIQALSNQPQHF
TRBV7-2	TRBJ2-7	TRBD2	-	TGTGCCAGCAACCCTAGCGGGAGCTACGAGCAGTACTTC	CASNPSGSYEQYF
TRBV7-2	TRBJ1-1	-	-	TGTGCCAGCAGCCGCTCAGGGGTCACTGAAGCTTTCTTT	CASSRSGVTEAFF
TRBV5-6	TRBJ1-2	-	-	TGTGCCAGCAGCGCAGGGACGGAATATGGCTACACCTTC	CASSAGTEYGYTF
TRBV6-1	TRBJ2-7	TRBD2	-	TGTGCCAGCAGTGGTCTAGCGGGAGGGCCTAACGAGCAGTACTTC	CASSGLAGGPNEQYF
TRBV5-4	TRBJ2-3	-	-	TGTGCCACCAACAAAGGAGGAGAGGCAGATACGCAGTATTTT	CATNKGGEADTQYF
TRBV5-1	TRBJ2-2	-	-	TGCGCCAGCAGGGTTGCGGGATTGAACACCGGGGAGCTGTTTTTT	CASRVAGLNTGELFF
TRBV10-3	TRBJ2-3	TRBD2	-	TGTGCCATCAGGGAAAGAGCGGGGACAGATACGCAGTATTTT	CAIRERAGTDTQYF
TRBV5-8	TRBJ1-3	TRBD1	-	TGTGCCAGCACCGGACAGGGGGGAGGAAACACCATATATTTT	CASTGQGGGNTIYF
TRBV9	TRBJ1-6	-	-	TGTGCCAGCAGCGTCGTAAAGAATTCACCCCTCCACTTT	CASSVVKNSPLHF
TRBV6-5	TRBJ1-1	-	few	TGTGCCAGCAGTTACTCGACGACGGGGGGCAGGTGGGCTTTCTTT	CASSYSTTGGRWAFF
TRBV19	TRBJ2-3	-	-	TGTGCCAGTGAGTGGGGGTCTTCCCCTCCTACGCAGTATTTT	CASEWGSSPPTQYF
TRBV6-1	TRBJ1-2	-	-	TGTGCCAGCAGTGAAGTGGTCGCTGTCTATGGCTACACCTTC	CASSEVVAVYGYTF
TRBV2	TRBJ1-3	-	-	TGTGCCAGCAGTGTTTTTCAGGGGAACTCTGGAAACACCATATATTTT	CASSVFQGNSGNTIYF
TRBV10-3	TRBJ2-1	TRBD2	-	TGTGCCATCAGTGATCAGTTAGCGGGAGTTAGTGAGCAGTTCTTC	CAISDQLAGVSEQFF
TRBV11-2	TRBJ2-3	TRBD2	-	TGTGCCAGCAGCGCCGGGGGACTAGCGAGCACAGATACGCAGTATTTT	CASSAGGLASTDTQYF
TRBV4-1	TRBJ1-2	TRBD1	-	TGCGCCAGCAGCCAAGATAAGCGGGGACAGCACAACTATGGCTACACCTTC	CASSQDKRGQHNYGYTF
TRBV9	TRBJ2-3	-	-	TGTGCCAGCAGCCCGGGACATACCATTAGCACAGATACGCAGTATTTT	CASSPGHTISTDTQYF
TRBV28	TRBJ2-5	-	-	TGTGCCAGCAGTTTATGGAAAGGAGCTTCGTCCGAGACCCAGTACTTC	CASSLWKGASSETQYF
TRBV7-2	TRBJ2-7	-	-	TGTGCCAGCAGCTTTCTACCCTCCTACGAGCAGTACTTC	CASSFLPSYEQYF
TRBV28	TRBJ1-1	-	-	TGTGCCAGCAGTCATGGGACGTTGAACACTGAAGCTTTCTTT	CASSHGTLNTEAFF
TRBV7-9	TRBJ2-2	-	once	TGTGCCAGCTCCGAGGCTGCGTCCACGGGGGAGCTGTTTTTT	CASSEAASTGELFF
TRBV10-3	TRBJ2-1	TRBD2	-	TGTGCCATCAGCCAAGGGTTAGCGGGAGGTGGAGAGCAGTTCTTC	CAISQGLAGGGEQFF
TRBV10-3	TRBJ2-1	TRBD2	-	TGTGCCATCAGTGACGAACCTACTAGCGCTGGCTACAATGAGCAGTTCTTC	CAISDEPTSAGYNEQFF
TRBV5-4	TRBJ1-4	-	-	TGTGCCAGCAGCCCACGCTCGAAGGCTGGAGAAAAACTGTTTTTT	CASSPRSKAGEKLFF
TRBV7-2	TRBJ2-7	TRBD2	-	TGTGCCAGCAGCCGAAAGATTGGACTAGCCCAACCCTACGAGCAGTACTTC	CASSRKIGLAQPYEQYF
TRBV30	TRBJ1-4	TRBD1	-	TGTGCCTGGAGTGTGTCTCCCGGGACAGGGAAGCCGGCTAATGAAAAACTGTTTTTT	CAWSVSPGTGKPANEKLFF
TRBV4-3	TRBJ2-5	-	-	TGCGCCAGCAGCAAAGGAACGGGGTCCACCAACCAAGAGACCCAGTACTTC	CASSKGTGSTNQETQYF
TRBV10-1	TRBJ2-3	-	-	TGCGCCAGCAGTGAGTCTTTGGATACGCAGTATTTT	CASSESLDTQYF
TRBV11-2	TRBJ2-7	-	-	TGTGCCAGCAGCTTAGATGACTCGACTACCTACGAGCAGTACTTC	CASSLDDSTTYEQYF
TRBV27	TRBJ2-5	-	-	TGTGCCAGCGGACTAGGGGGGGAGGGCCAAGAGACCCAGTACTTC	CASGLGGEGQETQYF
TRBV7-8	TRBJ1-5	TRBD1	-	TGTGCCAGCAGCTTATCATACAAAACCGGGACAGGGGGTGGCAATCAGCCCCAGCATTTT	CASSLSYKTGTGGGNQPQHF
TRBV7-8	TRBJ2-7	-	-	TGTGCCAGCAGCCCACTTGGGCTAGCGCGTTACTACGAGCAGTACTTC	CASSPLGLARYYEQYF
TRBV6-1	TRBJ2-1	-	-	TGTGCCAGCAGCTGGACCACCAGCTCCTACAATGAGCAGTTCTTC	CASSWTTSSYNEQFF
TRBV6-5	TRBJ1-4	-	once	TGTGCCAGCAGACGAGGGCGGGTGGAAAAACTGTTTTTT	CASRRGRVEKLFF
TRBV6-5	TRBJ2-7	TRBD1	-	TGTGCCAGCTGCCGAGACAGGGGGCTCTACGAGCAGTACTTC	CASCRDRGLYEQYF
TRBV10-1	TRBJ2-7	TRBD2	-	TGCGCCAGCAGTGACGGGTATGCGTGGGGGACTAGCGGGAGTAGCGCCTACGAGCAGTACTTC	CASSDGYAWGTSGSSAYEQYF
TRBV4-2	TRBJ1-5	-	-	TGTGCCAGCAGCTCCGAAACCAATCAGCCCCAGCATTTT	CASSSETNQPQHF
TRBV14	TRBJ2-1	-	-	TGTGCCAGCAGCCCCGGGCTCAGGAGGCGGGATGAGCAGTTCTTC	CASSPGLRRRDEQFF
TRBV2	TRBJ1-2	-	-	TGTGCCAGCAGTGAAGGAGAGGGGGGCAACTATGGCTACACCTTC	CASSEGEGGNYGYTF
TRBV11-2	TRBJ2-1	-	-	TGTGCCAGCAGCTTAGCGGGGGGCCTTAATGAGCAGTTCTTC	CASSLAGGLNEQFF
TRBV18	TRBJ2-1	-	once	TGTGCCAGCTCCCTGAGTGGGAATGAGCAGTTCTTC	CASSLSGNEQFF
TRBV28	TRBJ2-1	TRBD1	-	TGTGCCAGCAGGGGAGACAGGGGGCTATACAATGAGCAGTTCTTC	CASRGDRGLYNEQFF
TRBV6-6	TRBJ2-3	-	-	TGTGCCAGCAGTTACCCGGCAGATACGCAGTATTTT	CASSYPADTQYF
TRBV4-1	TRBJ2-7	-	-	TGCGCCAGCAGCCAAGGGTTTTTAGGGGGGAGCTCCTACGAGCAGTACTTC	CASSQGFLGGSSYEQYF
TRBV19	TRBJ2-1	TRBD2	-	TGTGCCAGTAGTGCTAGCGGGAGGCGGGTCAATGAGCAGTTCTTC	CASSASGRRVNEQFF
TRBV19	TRBJ1-1	-	-	TGTGCCAGTGGGTCGGGACTTTCGTCTTTCTTT	CASGSGLSSFF
TRBV7-2	TRBJ2-3	TRBD2	-	TGTGCCAGCAGCCCCCGGACTAGCGGGAAGGGAGATACGCAGTATTTT	CASSPRTSGKGDTQYF
TRBV6-1	TRBJ1-4	-	-	TGTGCCAGCAGGACGGCGACTAATGAAAAACTGTTTTTT	CASRTATNEKLFF
TRBV5-8	TRBJ1-3	-	-	TGTGCCAGCAGTCGGGACAACTCTGGAAACACCATATATTTT	CASSRDNSGNTIYF
TRBV5-8	TRBJ2-4	TRBD2	-	TGTGCCAGCAGCTTTTGGCAACTAGCGGGAGGGTGGTCCAAAAACATTCAGTACTTC	CASSFWQLAGGWSKNIQYF
TRBV5-1	TRBJ2-2	-	-	TGCGCCAGCAGCTTGGAGGGGGGCACCGGGGAGCTGTTTTTT	CASSLEGGTGELFF
TRBV10-3	TRBJ1-4	-	once	TGTGCCATCAGTGAGTCGGCGGGGGTAGGTGAAAAACTGTTTTTT	CAISESAGVGEKLFF